Presented here are 9 T cell receptor beta chains from one specimen sequenced in a study of T cells in Graves' hyperthyroidism and ophthalmopathy (dated by TCRdb to about 2019). The library relied on multiplex PCR. The run used an Illumina HiSeq 2000. The TCR beta CDR3 regions were amplified from the RNA transcripts. For the first round of RT-PCR on the TCR CDR3, the HTBI primer set was used together with the Qiagen OneStep RT-PCR kit. In TCRdb, the public reads were trimmed at Q25 with fastp and aligned with MiXCR, with productive beta chains retained. Rows are combined by CDR3 protein, so each entry shows the most common genes and DNA. The sample data list about 600,000 distinct CDR3 sequences, and about 15% of these were observed just once. The top ten hold around 13% of the sample. Sequencing was performed on blood. These receptors came from a woman in her forties or fifties with Graves' ophthalmopathy.

This clonotype showed up many times. The CDR3 nucleotides read TGCAGTGCTAGAGAAAAGACAGGGCGCTATGGCTACACCTTC. Amino acids: CSAREKTGRYGYTF. The rearrangement joins TRBV20-1 to TRBJ1-2; 7 bases are shared with TRBD1. V gave up 0 bases and J gave up 4 bases; unmatched junction bases: 5. This CDR3 has 14 amino acids. CDR1 is DFQATT, CDR2 SNEGSKA, per germline (reference sequence).

The chain's CDR3 is CASSPQTASQPQHF. Here the CDR3 DNA reads TGTGCCAGCAGCCCCCAGACGGCCTCTCAGCCCCAGCATTTT. This chain uses TRBV7-3 with TRBJ1-5, with D hard to call. Germline V gene data show CDR1 as SGHTA and CDR2 as FQGTGA. The CDR3 loop spans 14 amino acids. The V end lost 5 bases, the J end lost 6 bases, and 14 bases lay between the germline ends.

This clonotype has a count of ten or more. The chain employs TRBV6-1 and TRBJ1-5; D not resolved. This CDR3 contains 10 residues. The ends were cut back, 6 bases at V and 5 bases at J, with 2 bases in the middle. Germline loops: CDR1 MNHNS, CDR2 SASEGT. The DNA of the CDR3 is TGTGCCAGCAGCTATCAGCCCCAGCATTTT. It specifies CASSYQPQHF.

This clonotype was seen more than once but under ten times. This sequence may be a read error, since a much larger clone differs from it by one base. The chain uses TRBV28 and TRBJ2-1; 10 bases agree with TRBD2. The CDR3 is 15 amino acids. In germline, CDR1 is MDHEN, CDR2 SYDVKM. The DNA of the CDR3 is TGTGCCAGCAGTCCCCGGACTAGCGGAACCAATGAGCAGTCCTTC. It encodes CASSPRTSGTNEQSF.

V gene TRBV11-3 combines with J gene TRBJ2-1; 7 bases fit TRBD2. J lost 2 bases, V lost 2 bases, and 3 bases had no gene match. Germline V lookup: CDR1 SGHNT, CDR2 YENEEA. CDR3 size: 15 residues. CDR3 residues: CASSLKRGPYNEQFF. The CDR3 DNA sequence: TGTGCCAGCAGCTTAAAGCGGGGCCCCTACAATGAGCAGTTCTTC.

This clonotype has just a few counts. The chain combines TRBV6-1 with TRBJ1-4, with TRBD1 identical over 8 bases. V gave up 6 bases and J gave up 5 bases; unmatched junction bases: 2. Germline CDR1 reads MNHNS; CDR2 reads SASEGT. The length of the CDR3 is 13 residues. The CDR3 region is CASSGQGNEKLFF. For the CDR3, the DNA is TGTGCCAGCAGCGGACAGGGAAATGAAAAACTGTTTTTT.

At least ten counts were recorded for this clonotype. The chain joins TRBV6-5 to TRBJ2-1, with D perhaps matching TRBD2 (6 bases). Trimming cost V 0 bases and J 6 bases, with 15 bases left between them. Germline loops: CDR1 MNHEY, CDR2 SVGAGI. The CDR3 spans 16 residues. This CDR3 reads CASSYSIGGIFNEQFF. Written as DNA, the CDR3 is TGTGCCAGCAGTTACTCGATCGGCGGGATTTTCAATGAGCAGTTCTTC.

This clonotype was observed at least ten times. This rearrangement joins TRBV20-1 to TRBJ2-3; 9 bases are shared with TRBD1. The CDR3 sequence is 16 residues long. Germline CDR1 and CDR2: DFQATT and SNEGSKA (reference sequence). Trimming cost V 2 bases and J 1 base; bases outside gene matches: 7. DNA of the CDR3: TGCAGTGCTAGACAAATTACAGGGGGCCGCACAGATACGCAGTATTTT. Its translation is CSARQITGGRTDTQYF.

The chain links TRBV5-1 to TRBJ2-1, with D tentatively TRBD2 (6 bases). There are 15 residues in the CDR3. Germline values: CDR1 SGHRS, CDR2 YFSETQ. The germline V and J ends were trimmed by 7 bases and 10 bases, with 24 bases remaining between them. The CDR3 region is CASCLEGINGEEQFF. The CDR3 region has the DNA TGCGCCAGCTGCCTGGAGGGAATCAATGGTGAAGAGCAGTTCTTC.